This T cell receptor (beta chain) was captured by sequencing in a study of blood T cells in healthy people across ages (dated by TCRdb to 2013 to 2016). Regarding the complete study: In model experiments, roughly one uniquely barcoded TCR beta cDNA molecule per two T cells was captured by template switching. To track age-related changes in TCR beta repertoire diversity, the study relied on deep sequencing normalized with unique cDNA molecular identifiers. Four age groups were formed from the donors: young (average about 16 years), middle-aged (around 41), aged (over 55) and long-lived (around 82). To avoid experimental bias, donors of different ages were randomly spread across the sequencing lanes. Two additional independent replicas of 1 million unique cDNA reads from the same blood draw were analyzed for two donors (one aged 18 to 29 and one aged 80 or older).

What the work shows at the level of the full study, not this receptor alone: Bulk unsorted PBMC profiling prevented conclusive comparison of naive and antigen-experienced compartments. Observed TCR beta diversity per million T cells fell roughly linearly with age, and a significant reduction was already apparent by age around 40. Estimates of total diversity from one million sequenced T cells were regarded as lower bounds and underestimates. Because donor CMV infection status was unknown, age-related changes in expanded clonotypes were potentially confounded. Compared with the aged group, more naive CD4+ T cells, fewer expanded clones and increased TCR diversity were shown by the long-lived group, suggesting age selection. There was a strong correlation between observed TCR beta diversity and the percentage of naive T cells measured by flow cytometry.

The 40 or so donors, aged about 6 to 100 years, were systemically healthy Caucasian individuals from Russia. Each donor gave approximately 9.4 milliliters of peripheral blood, drawn into EDTA-treated Vacutainer tubes. Ficoll-Paque density-gradient centrifugation was used to isolate PBMCs, with at least 6.5 million per sample. Trizol reagent was used to extract total RNA from the PBMCs, yielding at least 5 micrograms per sample. The percentages of naive CD45RAhigh/CD27high T cells were determined by flow cytometry on a PBMC aliquot from every donor. Measured from the cysteine to the phenylalanine, the CDR3 is 13 residues long. Of all the DNA, just the CDR3 is kept, 39 bases in frame from base 1. Deletion took 6 bases off V and 6 bases off J, with a span of 13 bases between the germline ends. For CDR1 and CDR2, the germline V gene lists SGHTA and FQGNSA. Receptor libraries were prepared by 5' RACE. Sequencing took place on an Illumina HiSeq 2500. A second 7 to 11 cycle PCR used a sample-barcoded 5' primer and a J-beta primer mix. A template-switch 5' adaptor carrying 12 random nucleotides introduced a unique molecular identifier onto each TCR beta cDNA molecule. Each sample yielded at least 3 million CDR3-containing paired-end reads. First-strand cDNA synthesis was performed from all RNA using the Mint cDNA synthesis kit, with priming by a TRBC-specific oligonucleotide. Following uracil-DNA glycosylase treatment, a first 18-cycle PCR with universal primers M1SS and BC2_uni_R was performed on all cDNA. In the original analysis: Normalization of each sample was performed by random selection of 1 million high-quality reads, each carrying a distinct molecular identifier. Reads sharing molecular identifiers were discarded rather than binned into consensus sequences. MiTCR, set to a Q25 quality threshold and the strictest error-elimination algorithm, was used for CDR3 identification, clonotype clustering and error correction. A nonparametric unseen species model using Euler transformation provided a lower-bound estimate of total TCR beta diversity. TCRdb reanalyzed the raw reads on its own, using fastp at Q25 for trimming and MiXCR for clone calling, and kept in-frame beta chains. Here each entry gathers all rows of one CDR3 protein and keeps the most common genes and DNA. TCRdb's processing, not the authors' own work, is the source of the V and J calls. For this sample the table gives approximately 1.5 million distinct CDR3 sequences, of which approximately 43% were detected only once. Under 5% of the sample goes to the ten largest clones.

Of note for this clonotype: The specificity of this receptor is unknown. It has no much larger one-base neighbor in the sample; base qualities were not kept.

The sequence derives from a woman aged 18-30 years in good health. Sequences were obtained from blood. In this chain, TRBV7-2 is recombined with TRBJ2-3; no D segment can be confidently identified. The CDR3 amino acid sequence is: CASRRLLSDTQYF. The nucleotides read TGTGCCAGCAGACGACTCCTCTCGGATACGCAGTATTTT.